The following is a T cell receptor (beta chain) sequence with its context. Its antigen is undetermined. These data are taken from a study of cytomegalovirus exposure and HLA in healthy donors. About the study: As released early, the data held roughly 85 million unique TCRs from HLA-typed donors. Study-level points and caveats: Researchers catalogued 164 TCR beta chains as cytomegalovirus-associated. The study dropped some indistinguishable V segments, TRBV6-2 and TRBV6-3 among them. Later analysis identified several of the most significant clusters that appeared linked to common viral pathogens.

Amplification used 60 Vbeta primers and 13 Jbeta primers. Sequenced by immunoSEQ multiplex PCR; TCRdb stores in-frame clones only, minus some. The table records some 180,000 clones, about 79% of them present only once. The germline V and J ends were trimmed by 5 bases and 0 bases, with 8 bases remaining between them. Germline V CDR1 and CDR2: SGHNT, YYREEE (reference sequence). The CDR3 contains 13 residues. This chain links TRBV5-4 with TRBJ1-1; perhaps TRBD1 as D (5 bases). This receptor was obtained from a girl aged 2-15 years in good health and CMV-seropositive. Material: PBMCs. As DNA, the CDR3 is TGTGCCAGCAGGTCCAGGGTGAACACTGAAGCTTTCTTT. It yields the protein CASRSRVNTEAFF.